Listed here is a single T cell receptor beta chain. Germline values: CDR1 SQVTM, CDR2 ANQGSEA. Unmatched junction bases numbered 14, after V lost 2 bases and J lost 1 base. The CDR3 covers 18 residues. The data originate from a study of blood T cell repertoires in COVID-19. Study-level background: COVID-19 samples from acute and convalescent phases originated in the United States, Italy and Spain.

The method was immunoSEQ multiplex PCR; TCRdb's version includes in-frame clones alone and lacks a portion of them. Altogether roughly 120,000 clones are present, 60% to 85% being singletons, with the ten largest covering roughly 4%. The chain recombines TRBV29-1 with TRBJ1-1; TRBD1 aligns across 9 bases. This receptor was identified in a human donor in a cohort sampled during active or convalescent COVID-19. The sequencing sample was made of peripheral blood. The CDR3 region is CSVESVGEQGAGNTEAFF. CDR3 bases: TGCAGCGTTGAATCGGTGGGGGAACAGGGGGCGGGGAACACTGAAGCTTTCTTT.